Listed below are T cell receptor beta chains from one sample, sequenced in a study of Ad26.COV2.S vaccination and SARS-CoV-2 variants. The repertoire was sequenced with immunoSEQ multiplex PCR; TCRdb's copy has only in-frame clones and lacks some. The sample has 400,000 to 450,000 clones, around 90% seen once. The specimen was peripheral blood, collected in a trial of Ad26.COV2.S vaccine versus placebo. The origin of the receptors is a person between 18 and 65 years old who received the Ad26.COV2.S COVID-19 vaccine or a placebo. CDR3s include the opening cysteine and the closing phenylalanine or tryptophan. Each record gives: D gene, clone size, V gene, J gene, CDR3 DNA, CDR3 protein. D genes are given only for firm matches. Some rows mark clone size as missing; the rest say once, few, many or name a class of expanded clone.

>TRBD1|NA|TRBV6-6|TRBJ2-7
TGTGCCAGCAGTTACCCGGGACAGGGCTACGAGCAGTACTTC
CASSYPGQGYEQYF
>NA|NA|TRBV13|TRBJ2-2
TGTGCCAGCAGCTTATTTTCGGCCGACACCGGGGAGCTGTTTTTT
CASSLFSADTGELFF
>TRBD2|once|TRBV29-1|TRBJ2-5
TGCAGCGTTGAAGATCTTTTTTTAGGGCGGGCTAGCGGGAGGGCCACAGAGACCCAGTACTTC
CSVEDLFLGRASGRATETQYF
>NA|NA|TRBV19|TRBJ1-1
TGTGCCAGTAGTATTTACAGGGATAACACTGAAGCTTTCTTT
CASSIYRDNTEAFF
>NA|NA|TRBV7-3|TRBJ2-5
TGTGCCAGCAGCTTAACTAGGGGAGACCAGACCCAGTACTTC
CASSLTRGDQTQYF
>NA|NA|TRBV28|TRBJ2-5
TGTGCCAGCAGACAAACAGGGCGGGAGACCCAGTACTTC
CASRQTGRETQYF
>NA|NA|TRBV9|TRBJ1-3
TGTGCCAGCAGCGAGACGTGGAGTTCTGGAAACACCATATATTTT
CASSETWSSGNTIYF
>NA|NA|TRBV6-5|TRBJ2-7
TGTGCCAGCAACGACGGGTTAATCTACGAGCAGTACTTC
CASNDGLIYEQYF
>TRBD1|NA|TRBV29-1|TRBJ2-2
TGCAGCGTTGCAGGGGGCAACACCGGGGAGCTGTTTTTT
CSVAGGNTGELFF
>NA|NA|TRBV9|TRBJ2-1
TGTGCCAGCAGCCCCGACTCGGCCTACAATGAGCAGTTCTTC
CASSPDSAYNEQFF
>TRBD1|NA|TRBV18|TRBJ2-7
TGTGCCAGCTCACCACAACCGGGACAGGGCCCCTACGAGCAGTACTTC
CASSPQPGQGPYEQYF